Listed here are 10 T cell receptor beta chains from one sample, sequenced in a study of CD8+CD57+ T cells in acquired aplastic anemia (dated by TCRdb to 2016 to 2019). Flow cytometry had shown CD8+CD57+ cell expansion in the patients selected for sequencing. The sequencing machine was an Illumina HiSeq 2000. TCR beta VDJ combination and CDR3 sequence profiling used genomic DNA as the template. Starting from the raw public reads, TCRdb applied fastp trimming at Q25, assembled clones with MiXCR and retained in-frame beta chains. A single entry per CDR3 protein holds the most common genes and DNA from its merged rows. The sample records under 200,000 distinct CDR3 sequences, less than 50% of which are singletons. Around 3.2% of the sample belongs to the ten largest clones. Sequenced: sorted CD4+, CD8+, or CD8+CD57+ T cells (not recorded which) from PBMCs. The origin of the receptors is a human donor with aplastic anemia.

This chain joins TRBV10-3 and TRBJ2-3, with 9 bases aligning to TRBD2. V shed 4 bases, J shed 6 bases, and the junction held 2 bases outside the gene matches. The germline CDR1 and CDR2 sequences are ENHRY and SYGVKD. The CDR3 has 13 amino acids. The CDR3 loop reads CAISGLAGDTQYF. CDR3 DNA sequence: TGTGCCATCAGTGGGCTAGCGGGGGATACGCAGTATTTT.

The CDR3 sequence is CASSYRVDNSPLHF. The CDR3 bases are TGTGCCAGCAGCTACAGGGTCGATAATTCACCCCTCCACTTT. The chain recombines TRBV5-4 with TRBJ1-6, with a possible D match to TRBD1 (6 bases). The V end was cut by 3 bases, the J end by 5 bases, with 9 bases between. Per the germline V gene, CDR1 is SGHNT and CDR2 is YYREEE (reference sequence). The CDR3 is 14 amino acids. Supplemented by reference TRBV5-4 and TRBJ1-6, the full variable domain reads ETGVTQSPTHLIKTRGQQVTLRCSSQSGHNTVSWYQQALGQGPQFIFQYYREEENGRGNFPPRFSGLQFPNYSSELNVNALELDDSALYLCASSYRVDNSPLHFGNGTRLTVT.

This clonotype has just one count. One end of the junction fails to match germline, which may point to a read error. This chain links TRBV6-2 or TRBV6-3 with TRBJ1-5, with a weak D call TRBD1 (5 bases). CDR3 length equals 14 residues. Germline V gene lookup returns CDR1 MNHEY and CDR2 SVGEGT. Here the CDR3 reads CAGSYGGSNQPQHF. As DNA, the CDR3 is TGTGCCGGCAGTTATGGGGGGAGCAATCAGCCCCAGCATTTT.

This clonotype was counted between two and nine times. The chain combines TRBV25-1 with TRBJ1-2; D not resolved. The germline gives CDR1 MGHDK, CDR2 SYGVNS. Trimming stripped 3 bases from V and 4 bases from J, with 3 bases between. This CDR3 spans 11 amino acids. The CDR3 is CASSEIYGYTF. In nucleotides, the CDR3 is TGTGCCAGCAGTGAGATCTATGGCTACACCTTC.

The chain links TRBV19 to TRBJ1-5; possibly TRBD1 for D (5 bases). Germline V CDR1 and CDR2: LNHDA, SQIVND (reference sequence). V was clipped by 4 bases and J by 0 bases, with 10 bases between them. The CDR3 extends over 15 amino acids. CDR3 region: CASSTDRLSNQPQHF. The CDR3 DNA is TGTGCCAGTAGTACCGACAGACTTAGCAATCAGCCCCAGCATTTT.

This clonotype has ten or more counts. This chain's CDR3 is CASSGTGHTGELFF. CDR3 coding DNA: TGTGCCAGCAGCGGGACAGGGCACACCGGGGAGCTGTTTTTT. The chain links TRBV7-3 to TRBJ2-2; 9 nucleotides line up with TRBD1. The CDR3 consists of 14 residues. The V and J ends lost 5 bases and 3 bases, in that order; junction bases with no gene match: 1. CDR1 SGHTA and CDR2 FQGTGA come from the germline V gene.

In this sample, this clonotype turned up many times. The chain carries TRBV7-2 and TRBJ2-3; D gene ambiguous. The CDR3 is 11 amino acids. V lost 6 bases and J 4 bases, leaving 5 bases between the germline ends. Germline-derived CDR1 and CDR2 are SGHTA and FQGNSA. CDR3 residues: CASSLSDTQYF. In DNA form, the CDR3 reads TGTGCCAGCAGTCTGTCAGATACGCAGTATTTT.

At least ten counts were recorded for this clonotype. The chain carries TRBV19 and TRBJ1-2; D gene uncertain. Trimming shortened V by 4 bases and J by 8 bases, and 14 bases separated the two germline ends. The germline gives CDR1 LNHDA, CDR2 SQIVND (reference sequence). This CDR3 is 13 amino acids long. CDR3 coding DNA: TGTGCCAGTAGTACCACCGACCTGGGAGGCTACACCTTC. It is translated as CASSTTDLGGYTF.

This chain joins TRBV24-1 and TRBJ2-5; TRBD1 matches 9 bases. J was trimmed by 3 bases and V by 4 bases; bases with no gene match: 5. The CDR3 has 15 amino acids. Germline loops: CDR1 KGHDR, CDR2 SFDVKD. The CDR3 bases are TGTGCCACCAGTGACCGTGACAGGGGGAAAGAGACCCAGTACTTC. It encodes CATSDRDRGKETQYF.

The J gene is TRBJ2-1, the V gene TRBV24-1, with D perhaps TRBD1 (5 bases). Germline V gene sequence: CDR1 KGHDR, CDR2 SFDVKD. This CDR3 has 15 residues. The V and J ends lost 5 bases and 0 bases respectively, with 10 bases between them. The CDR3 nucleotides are TGTGCCACCAGTGCCAGGGTAAGCTCCTACAATGAGCAGTTCTTC. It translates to CATSARVSSYNEQFF.